Here is one T cell receptor beta chain with its context. Its antigen remains undetermined. Within one base of it there is no much larger clone, and no base qualities were kept. The sample is drawn from a study of T cell changes during pregnancy in multiple sclerosis (dated by TCRdb to about 2019). Background for the entire study: Changes in the T cell repertoire over the course of pregnancy were examined in this study in women with multiple sclerosis.

V lost 6 bases and J lost 7 bases, and the count of bases not matched to a germline gene is 8. Based on the germline V gene, the CDR1 and CDR2 sequences are MDHEN and SYDVKM. The CDR3 has 14 amino acids, counting the end cysteine and phenylalanine. The read is trimmed to its CDR3 DNA, 42 bases read in frame from base 1. Libraries were prepared through the immunoSEQ multiplex PCR assay. TCRdb's version of the immuneACCESS table is confined to in-frame rearrangements and falls short of the full clone set. An unresolved V gene accounts for under half of the shortfall where checked; the remainder is of unknown origin. The sample includes almost 25,000 clones, with 85% to 90% observed a single time. The top ten hold around 0.7% of the sample.

The sequencing here drew on CD4+ T cells from peripheral blood mononuclear cells, taken in the first trimester of pregnancy. This TCR derives from a female donor in good health, enrolled as a control in a pregnancy study. This receptor chain uses TRBV28 and TRBJ1-2; 10 junctional bases match TRBD1. The nucleotides read TGTGCCAGCAGGGGGGACAGGGGACCTTTTGGCTACACCTTC. Its protein product is CASRGDRGPFGYTF.